A single sample gave rise to the 25 T cell receptor beta chains below, sequenced in a study of control samples from healthy donors and cancer patients. Profiled with immunoSEQ multiplex PCR; TCRdb holds only in-frame clones, not every one. The sample lists some 250,000 clones, approximately 80% occurring once. Sequenced input: PBMCs. These TCRs come from a woman aged 55 to 70 with lung cancer.

This chain links TRBV5-1 with TRBJ1-1, with D possibly matching TRBD1 (6 bases). Germline values: CDR1 SGHRS, CDR2 YFSETQ. The CDR3 loop spans 14 amino acids. Trimming removed 1 base from V and 2 bases from J, with 9 bases in between. As DNA, the CDR3 is TGCGCCAGCAGCTTGATGGACAGAAACACTGAAGCTTTCTTT. It is translated as CASSLMDRNTEAFF.

CDR3 sequence reads: CASNLGQGSNQPQHF. The CDR3 nucleotides are TGTGCCAGCAACCTCGGACAGGGAAGCAATCAGCCCCAGCATTTT. This chain uses TRBV2 with TRBJ1-5; 8 positions match TRBD1. With V trimmed by 7 bases and J by 1 base, 6 bases remained unmatched. Germline V CDR1 and CDR2: SNHLY, FYNNEI. The CDR3 covers 15 residues.

The chain carries TRBV5-1 and TRBJ2-2, with TRBD1 matching 11 bases. This CDR3 spans 15 amino acids. Per germline, CDR1 SGHRS and CDR2 YFSETQ. With 2 bases clipped from V and 7 bases from J, the junction kept 4 bases outside the gene matches. The DNA for the CDR3 is TGCGCCAGCAGCTTCCGGGACAGGGGGGGCGGGGAGCTGTTTTTT. Its translation: CASSFRDRGGGELFF.

J is TRBJ2-3 and V is TRBV6-1, with 10 bases fitting TRBD2. Trimming cost V 0 bases and J 8 bases; bases outside gene matches: 8. The CDR3 totals 16 residues. CDR1 is MNHNS, CDR2 SASEGT, per germline. Written as DNA, the CDR3 is TGTGCCAGCAGTGAAGCGCGTAGCGGGGGGCACGGTACGCAGTATTTT. It is translated as CASSEARSGGHGTQYF.

The table lists this clone with a count of one. Here the CDR3 DNA reads TGTGCCAGCAGCCCATCCCGGGGGCTTCCTGGGGGCTACGAGCAGTACTTC. Translation: CASSPSRGLPGGYEQYF. V usage is TRBV3-1 (or the pseudogene TRBV3-2) and J usage is TRBJ2-7; D is perhaps TRBD1 or TRBD2 (6 bases each). Germline V gene data show CDR1 as LGHDT and CDR2 as YNNKEL (reference sequence). Deletions cut 4 bases from V and 3 bases from J, with 22 bases between. This CDR3 is 17 amino acids long.

The CDR3 loop reads CASSLNRAQPQPQHF. The CDR3 region has the DNA TGTGCCAGCAGCCTGAACAGGGCTCAGCCTCAGCCCCAGCATTTT. V gene TRBV13 combines with J gene TRBJ1-5, with a tentative D call TRBD1 (6 bases). V lost 5 bases to trimming and J lost 6 bases, with 17 bases between them. The CDR3 loop spans 15 amino acids. From germline, CDR1 is PRHDT and CDR2 FYEKMQ (reference sequence).

This clone was observed a single time. CDR3 sequence (DNA): TGTGCCAGCAGTTTGGGTAGGGAGACCCAGTACTTC. The encoded protein is CASSLGRETQYF. The rearrangement joins TRBV12-3 or TRBV12-4 to TRBJ2-5; unclear D gene. The CDR3 totals 12 residues. V was pared by 3 bases and J by 5 bases, with 7 bases between.

This clone was found a few times. The V call is TRBV5-1, the J call TRBJ2-1, with 8 positions matching TRBD2. Trimming cost V 0 bases and J 9 bases; bases outside gene matches: 5. Germline values: CDR1 SGHRS, CDR2 YFSETQ. CDR3 size: 14 residues. The DNA for the CDR3 is TGCGCCAGCAGCTTGGAGTTAGCGGGAACTGAGCAGTTCTTC. It codes for CASSLELAGTEQFF.

This chain links TRBV27 with TRBJ2-7; TRBD1 is a possible D gene (5 bases). V lost 9 bases to trimming and J lost 3 bases, with 15 bases between them. This CDR3 region has 13 residues. Per the germline V gene, CDR1 is MNHEY and CDR2 is SMNVEV (reference sequence). The CDR3 reads CASVGEYGYEQYF. In DNA, the CDR3 is TGTGCCAGTGTAGGGGAATACGGCTACGAGCAGTACTTC.

The rearrangement links TRBV6-6 to TRBJ1-3; D not resolved. Germline lookup yields CDR1 MNHNY and CDR2 SVGAGI (reference sequence). The V end lost 0 bases, the J end lost 0 bases, and 9 bases lay between the germline ends. The CDR3 loop spans 16 amino acids. DNA for the CDR3: TGTGCCAGCAGTTACTCCAGGTCTCCCTCTGGAAACACCATATATTTT. Its translation is CASSYSRSPSGNTIYF.

The V gene is TRBV18, the J gene TRBJ1-2; 9 positions agree with TRBD1. Trimming at V came to 3 bases and at J to 2 bases, leaving 4 bases not matched to a gene. There are 15 residues in the CDR3. The V gene's germline CDR1 is KGHSH and CDR2 LQKENI. CDR3 coding DNA: TGTGCCAGCTCACCCGTGGGACAGGGAAACTATGGCTACACCTTC. Translated: CASSPVGQGNYGYTF.

The rearrangement links TRBV6-5 to TRBJ2-5, with D perhaps TRBD1 (5 bases). Trimming took off 4 bases at V and 4 bases at J, with 10 bases between the two ends. Germline V gene lookup returns CDR1 MNHEY and CDR2 SVGAGI. The CDR3 contains 13 residues. The CDR3: CASSFGQGETQYF. CDR3 nucleotide sequence: TGTGCCAGCAGTTTTGGACAAGGAGAGACCCAGTACTTC.

The rearrangement joins TRBV2 to TRBJ2-7, with 9 positions matching TRBD1. The CDR3 runs to 11 residues. Germline V gene lookup returns CDR1 SNHLY and CDR2 FYNNEI. V lost 11 bases, J lost 6 bases, and 5 bases stayed unmatched. CDR3 residues: CASQGAGEQYF. DNA for the CDR3: TGTGCCTCACAGGGGGCTGGCGAGCAGTACTTC.

V and J are TRBV19 and TRBJ1-2; 8 bases align to TRBD1. Unmatched junction bases numbered 6, after V lost 5 bases and J lost 4 bases. CDR3 length: 14 residues. Germline lookup yields CDR1 LNHDA and CDR2 SQIVND (reference sequence). DNA for the CDR3: TGTGCCAGTAGTCCAGGACAGGGAGCCTATGGCTACACCTTC. This sequence encodes CASSPGQGAYGYTF. Full variable domain (missing parts from reference TRBV19 and TRBJ1-2): DGGITQSPKYLFRKEGQNVTLSCEQNLNHDAMYWYRQDPGQGLRLIYYSQIVNDFQKGDIAEGYSVSREKKESFPLTVTSAQKNPTAFYLCASSPGQGAYGYTFGSGTRLTVV.

The chain recombines TRBV5-1 with TRBJ2-3, with a possible D match to TRBD2 (5 bases). Per the germline V gene, CDR1 is SGHRS and CDR2 is YFSETQ. V shed 0 bases and J shed 4 bases, with 12 bases lying between them. The CDR3 runs 15 residues. The CDR3 bases are TGCGCCAGCAGCTTGGGGCTAGCAAGCCCAGATACGCAGTATTTT. This translates into CASSLGLASPDTQYF.

The chain recombines TRBV30 with TRBJ1-5; D unresolved. Per the germline V gene, CDR1 is GTSNPN and CDR2 is SVGIG (reference sequence). This CDR3 region has 13 residues. V was cut by 1 base and J by 5 bases, with 9 bases left in between. As DNA, the CDR3 is TGTGCCTGGAGTGAGGGAGGGTATCAGCCCCAGCATTTT. Its translation is CAWSEGGYQPQHF.

On this clone: This sample includes further DNA sequences coding for the same CDR3. The chain uses TRBV10-1 and TRBJ2-7; 7 bases agree with TRBD2. The CDR3 is 14 residues long. J lost 0 bases, V lost 10 bases, and 9 bases had no gene match. Germline CDR1 and CDR2: WNHNN and SYGVQD (reference sequence). The CDR3 nucleotides read TGCGCCATCCAGGAGCGGGGATCCTCCTACGAGCAGTACTTC. Encoded protein: CAIQERGSSYEQYF.

V and J are TRBV18 and TRBJ2-1, with TRBD1 matching 11 bases. CDR3 length equals 16 residues. Trimming at V came to 5 bases and at J to 8 bases, leaving 11 bases not matched to a gene. Germline assignment: CDR1 KGHSH and CDR2 LQKENI. CDR3 sequence reads: CASSSPGTGGIHEQFF. The CDR3 region has the DNA TGTGCCAGCTCATCGCCCGGGACAGGGGGTATCCATGAGCAGTTCTTC.

This clone has only a few counts. V is TRBV24-1 and J is TRBJ2-5; the D is unclear. The CDR3 is 12 residues long. Deletions cut 2 bases from V and 1 base from J, with 1 base between. Germline CDR1 KGHDR, CDR2 SFDVKD. CDR3 nucleotide sequence: TGTGCCACCAGTGATTCCCAAGAGACCCAGTACTTC. It specifies CATSDSQETQYF.

The gene calls are TRBV9 and TRBJ2-5, with TRBD2 matching 9 bases. Germline V gives CDR1 SGDLS, CDR2 YYNGEE. J lost 1 base, V lost 4 bases, and 8 bases had no gene match. CDR3 length: 16 amino acids. DNA for the CDR3: TGTGCCAGCAGCATCCGAGCGGGAGGCGGCCAAGAGACCCAGTACTTC. Protein: CASSIRAGGGQETQYF.

This sequence joins TRBV5-5 and TRBJ1-1; D is undetermined. The germline V and J ends were trimmed by 1 base and 0 bases, with 7 bases remaining between them. This CDR3 is 14 amino acids long. Germline CDR1 is SGHKS and CDR2 is YYEKEE (reference sequence). Written as DNA, the CDR3 is TGTGCCAGCAGCTTGTCCGTACTGAACACTGAAGCTTTCTTT. Residues: CASSLSVLNTEAFF.

Notes on this clone: The sample holds other DNA sequences that translate to the same CDR3. The chain recombines TRBV28 with TRBJ1-2, with D uncertain. The CDR3 consists of 12 residues. Germline V CDR1 and CDR2: MDHEN, SYDVKM. Trimming stripped 2 bases from V and 4 bases from J, with 5 bases between. CDR3 sequence (DNA): TGTGCCAGCAGTTTACGGGGCTATGGCTACACCTTC. This sequence encodes CASSLRGYGYTF.

The rearrangement links TRBV4-2 to TRBJ1-1; D is ambiguous. Per the germline V gene, CDR1 is LGHNA and CDR2 is YNFKEQ. CDR3 length: 17 residues. The germline V and J ends were trimmed by 1 base and 3 bases, with 18 bases remaining between them. The CDR3 nucleotides read TGTGCCAGCAGCCAAGCTACTGGAGGCAGAAGTTACACTGAAGCTTTCTTT. The encoded protein is CASSQATGGRSYTEAFF.

The chain recombines TRBV28 with TRBJ1-5; 10 bases map to TRBD1. V shed 2 bases, J shed 4 bases, and the junction held 2 bases outside the gene matches. The CDR3 runs to 15 residues. The germline V gene encodes CDR1 MDHEN and CDR2 SYDVKM. The chain's CDR3 is CASSLGTGANQPQHF. CDR3 in DNA: TGTGCCAGCAGTTTAGGGACAGGGGCAAATCAGCCCCAGCATTTT.

This clone has a handful of counts. This sequence joins TRBV19 and TRBJ2-7, with D perhaps given as TRBD1 or TRBD2 (5 bases each). V was clipped by 3 bases and J by 0 bases, with 15 bases between them. The CDR3 runs 16 residues. CDR1 and CDR2 from the germline V gene are LNHDA and SQIVND (reference sequence). CDR3 bases: TGTGCCAGTAGTATGGGGGACGGCGGAAGCTCCTACGAGCAGTACTTC. Protein sequence: CASSMGDGGSSYEQYF. Complete variable domain (other parts from reference TRBV19 and TRBJ2-7): DGGITQSPKYLFRKEGQNVTLSCEQNLNHDAMYWYRQDPGQGLRLIYYSQIVNDFQKGDIAEGYSVSREKKESFPLTVTSAQKNPTAFYLCASSMGDGGSSYEQYFGPGTRLTVT.